These 20 T cell receptor beta chains share one sample of origin, sequenced in a study of cytomegalovirus exposure and HLA in healthy donors. The PCR made use of 60 Vbeta and 13 Jbeta primers. TCRdb's copy holds only in-frame clones and misses some; the assay was immunoSEQ multiplex PCR. The sample contains 200,000 to 250,000 clones, over 70% of which appear only once. Sequencing was carried out using PBMCs. These receptors came from a woman aged 55-69 years in good health and CMV-seropositive.

Only a few counts were recorded for this clone. The J gene is TRBJ2-3, the V gene TRBV7-2; D remains ambiguous. Germline assignment: CDR1 SGHTA and CDR2 FQGNSA. The CDR3 has 11 amino acids. V lost 10 bases, J lost 0 bases, and 5 bases lay in between. DNA for the CDR3: TGTGCCACTAGGAGCACAGATACGCAGTATTTT. This encodes CATRSTDTQYF. The variable domain in full, with the rest retrieved from reference TRBV7-2 and TRBJ2-3, is GAGVSQSPSNKVTEKGKDVELRCDPISGHTALYWYRQSLGQGLEFLIYFQGNSAPDKSGLPSDRFSAERTGGSVSTLTIQRTQQEDSAVYLCATRSTDTQYFGPGTRLTVL.

The chain has TRBV19 and TRBJ2-7; 9 nucleotides match TRBD2. Germline V gene sequence: CDR1 LNHDA, CDR2 SQIVND (reference sequence). V trimming: 5 bases; J trimming: 5 bases; junction bases outside the gene matches: 7. The CDR3 covers 14 residues. Written as DNA, the CDR3 is TGTGCCAGTAGTCGGACTAGCGTCGGGCACGAGCAGTACTTC. Its translation: CASSRTSVGHEQYF.

The rearrangement uses TRBV27 and TRBJ2-3; TRBD2 agrees at 9 bases. Unmatched junction bases numbered 11, after V lost 8 bases and J lost 2 bases. The V gene's germline CDR1 is MNHEY and CDR2 SMNVEV (reference sequence). The CDR3 has 16 residues. CDR3 region: CASGIAGAHFTDTQYF. CDR3 coding DNA: TGTGCCAGCGGGATAGCGGGGGCACACTTCACAGATACGCAGTATTTT.

The chain employs TRBV29-1 and TRBJ1-2; 7 bases agree with TRBD1. This CDR3 contains 14 residues. V lost 5 bases and J lost 8; bases outside the gene matches: 14. Germline V gene lookup returns CDR1 SQVTM and CDR2 ANQGSEA. The CDR3 sequence is CSVRPVFTGEGYTF. The DNA for the CDR3 is TGCAGCGTTCGCCCCGTTTTCACAGGGGAAGGCTACACCTTC.

The chain employs TRBV28 and TRBJ1-5; D gene unclear. Germline lookup yields CDR1 MDHEN and CDR2 SYDVKM. This CDR3 has 16 amino acids. The V end was cut by 3 bases, the J end by 4 bases, with 16 bases between. CDR3 sequence (DNA): TGTGCCAGCAGTTTTAGAGGCTACTCGAGGAATCAGCCCCAGCATTTT. Its protein product is CASSFRGYSRNQPQHF.

This clone came up a few times. The chain links TRBV5-1 to TRBJ1-4; weak D call: TRBD1 (6 bases). The germline CDR1 and CDR2 sequences are SGHRS and YFSETQ. The CDR3 runs to 14 residues. The V and J ends lost 4 bases and 5 bases respectively, with 12 bases between them. The CDR3 nucleotides read TGCGCCAGCAGCAGGGAGGGGGGGAATGAAAAACTGTTTTTT. Protein product: CASSREGGNEKLFF.

This chain connects TRBV21-1 to TRBJ1-4; the D call in the table, TRBD1, was not verified against the DNA. TRBV21-1 is a pseudogene. This CDR3 has 15 amino acids. The CDR3 loop is CASSNFRTTNEKLFF. In DNA, the CDR3 is TGTGCCAGCAGCAACTTCAGGACAACTAATGAAAAACTGTTTTTT.

As for this clone: Other DNA sequences from this sample encode an identical CDR3 as well. This sequence joins TRBV7-2 and TRBJ2-3; 7 positions agree with TRBD2. Germline values: CDR1 SGHTA, CDR2 FQGNSA. V shed 5 bases and J 0 bases; nucleotides not matched to a gene: 2. This CDR3 is built from 14 residues. This chain's CDR3 is CASSPGGSTDTQYF. CDR3 in DNA: TGTGCCAGCAGCCCGGGGGGAAGCACAGATACGCAGTATTTT.

The chain has TRBV7-9 and TRBJ2-1; 9 nucleotides match TRBD2. Trimming at V came to 4 bases and at J to 8 bases, leaving 6 bases not matched to a gene. Germline V gene sequence: CDR1 SEHNR, CDR2 FQNEAQ (reference sequence). The CDR3 totals 14 residues. Here the CDR3 reads CASSSGTSFDEQFF. The CDR3 DNA is TGTGCCAGCAGCTCCGGGACTAGCTTCGATGAGCAGTTCTTC.

This clone was counted only a few times. The genes are TRBV7-9 and TRBJ2-7; a possible D gene is TRBD1 (5 bases). The CDR3 length is 13 residues. Per the germline V gene, CDR1 is SEHNR and CDR2 is FQNEAQ (reference sequence). Trimming removed 10 bases at V and 2 bases at J, with 15 bases between. For the CDR3, the DNA is TGTGCCACAAGAGACAGTTCCACCTACGAGCAGTACTTC. This encodes CATRDSSTYEQYF.

About this clone: At one end the junction does not follow the germline gene, possibly because of a read error. The chain links TRBV7-9 to TRBJ2-7; D not resolved. The length of the CDR3 is 11 residues. Germline values: CDR1 SEHNR, CDR2 FQNEAQ (reference sequence). The CDR3 loop reads CSSSPFSEQYF. The DNA of the CDR3 is TGTTCCAGCAGCCCCTTCTCCGAGCAGTACTTC.

The rearrangement uses TRBV9 and TRBJ2-3, with D possibly TRBD2 on 6 matching bases. V lost 1 base and J 5 bases, leaving 14 bases between the germline ends. The length of the CDR3 is 15 residues. Germline loops: CDR1 SGDLS, CDR2 YYNGEE. This chain's CDR3 is CASSVSWGVGDTQYF. Written as DNA, the CDR3 is TGTGCCAGCAGCGTATCGTGGGGGGTGGGAGATACGCAGTATTTT.

J is TRBJ1-6 and V is TRBV2; D is uncertain. The CDR3 has 12 amino acids. The germline CDR1 and CDR2 sequences are SNHLY and FYNNEI. The V end lost 4 bases, the J end lost 7 bases, and 5 bases lay between the germline ends. CDR3 bases: TGTGCCAGCAGTGGTCTGAATTCACCCCTCCACTTT. Its protein product is CASSGLNSPLHF.

This chain connects TRBV10-1 to TRBJ1-4; weak D call: TRBD1 (6 bases). This CDR3 has 13 amino acids. V lost 6 bases to trimming and J lost 11 bases, with 16 bases between them. Germline V gene sequence: CDR1 WNHNN, CDR2 SYGVQD (reference sequence). DNA for the CDR3: TGCGCCAGCAGCGGGACAAACCCTGGGAAACTGTTTTTT. This encodes CASSGTNPGKLFF.

V usage is TRBV6-5 and J usage is TRBJ1-4, with TRBD1 as a possible D gene (5 bases). The CDR3 runs to 14 residues. Germline loops: CDR1 MNHEY, CDR2 SVGAGI. Trimming removed 1 base at V and 11 bases at J, with 14 bases between. CDR3 nucleotides: TGTGCCAGCAGTTACTTGGGGGGGGGAGGGAAACTGTTTTTT. Translating gives CASSYLGGGGKLFF.

Written as DNA, the CDR3 is TGTGCCAGCAGCTTGATGGGACAGGGGGGAGGCACTGAAGCTTTCTTT. Translating gives CASSLMGQGGGTEAFF. J is TRBJ1-1 and V is TRBV7-2; 11 bases line up with TRBD1. V dropped 3 bases and J dropped 4; count of bases not matched to a gene: 7. Germline V gene lookup returns CDR1 SGHTA and CDR2 FQGNSA. The length of the CDR3 is 16 residues.

The chain joins TRBV10-3 to TRBJ2-5; tentative D call: TRBD2 (5 bases). Trimming shortened V by 8 bases and J by 7 bases, and 14 bases separated the two germline ends. CDR3 length: 12 residues. The germline V gene encodes CDR1 ENHRY and CDR2 SYGVKD. The CDR3 coding sequence is TGTGCCATCCGGGAAGCAGGTGGGACCCAGTACTTC. Protein sequence: CAIREAGGTQYF.

V is TRBV5-1 and J is TRBJ2-3, with D tentatively TRBD2 (5 bases). The CDR3 runs 16 residues. Germline values: CDR1 SGHRS, CDR2 YFSETQ. With 1 base removed from V and 6 bases from J, the gap between germline ends came to 18 bases. CDR3 DNA: TGCGCCAGCAGCTTGAACTGGGCGGGTGCCGCCGATACGCAGTATTTT. It translates to CASSLNWAGAADTQYF.

The J gene is TRBJ1-1, the V gene TRBV7-2; D is possibly TRBD1 (6 bases). This CDR3 region has 13 residues. The germline gives CDR1 SGHTA, CDR2 FQGNSA. V shed 5 bases and J shed 1 base, with 8 bases lying between them. CDR3 region: CASSRTANTEAFF. The DNA for the CDR3 is TGTGCCAGCAGCAGGACAGCGAACACTGAAGCTTTCTTT.

The chain uses TRBV5-4 and TRBJ2-2; tentatively, D is TRBD2 (5 bases). V was shortened by 4 bases and J by 3 bases, with 16 bases between the two germline ends. The V gene's germline CDR1 is SGHNT and CDR2 YYREEE (reference sequence). CDR3 length: 16 amino acids. CDR3 nucleotide sequence: TGTGCCAGCAGCCTTGGACGAGGGATGGACACCGGGGAGCTGTTTTTT. It yields the protein CASSLGRGMDTGELFF. Looking up the rest from reference TRBV5-4 and TRBJ2-2 gives the full variable domain: ETGVTQSPTHLIKTRGQQVTLRCSSQSGHNTVSWYQQALGQGPQFIFQYYREEENGRGNFPPRFSGLQFPNYSSELNVNALELDDSALYLCASSLGRGMDTGELFFGEGSRLTVL.